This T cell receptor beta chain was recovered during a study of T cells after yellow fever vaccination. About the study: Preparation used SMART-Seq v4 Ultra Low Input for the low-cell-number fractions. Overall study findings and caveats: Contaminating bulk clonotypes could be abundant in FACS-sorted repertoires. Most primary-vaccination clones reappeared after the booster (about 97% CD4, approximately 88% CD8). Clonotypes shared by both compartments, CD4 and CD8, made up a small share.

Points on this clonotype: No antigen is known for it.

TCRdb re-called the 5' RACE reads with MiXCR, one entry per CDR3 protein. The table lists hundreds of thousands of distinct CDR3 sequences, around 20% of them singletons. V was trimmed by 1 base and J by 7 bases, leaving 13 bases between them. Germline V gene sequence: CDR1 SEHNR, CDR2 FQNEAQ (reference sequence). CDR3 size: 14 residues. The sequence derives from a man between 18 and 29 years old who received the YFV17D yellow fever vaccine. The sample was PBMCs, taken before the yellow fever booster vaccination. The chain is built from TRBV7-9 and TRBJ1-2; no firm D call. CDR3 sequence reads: CASSLGRIGLGYTF. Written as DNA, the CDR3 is TGTGCCAGCAGCTTAGGTAGAATCGGGCTTGGCTACACCTTC.